This T cell receptor beta chain comes out of a study of blood T cells in healthy people across ages. Regarding the study as a whole: Both higher diversity and more naive CD4+ cells marked long-lived donors when set against aged donors.

Regarding this clonotype: Its antigen is still unknown.

Whenever a sample was processed, at least 6 million PBMCs were isolated. The germline V gene has CDR1 SEHNR and CDR2 FQNEAQ (reference sequence). The CDR3 has 13 amino acids. V was cut by 5 bases and J by 8 bases, with 15 bases left in between. Next came a second PCR, run for roughly 6 to 11 cycles, which used a sample-barcoded 5' primer along with a J-beta primer mix. A single record per CDR3 protein comes from TCRdb applying MiXCR to the 5' RACE reads. The sample lists 950,000 to 1,200,000 distinct CDR3 sequences, around two fifths occurring once. The rearrangement links TRBV7-9 to TRBJ1-1, with D perhaps TRBD1 (6 bases). The TCR comes from a man aged 18 to 35 in good health. Sequencing was performed on blood. The CDR3 here is CASSLLGGAEAFF. The CDR3 DNA reads as TGTGCCAGCAGCCTTCTTGGGGGGGCCGAAGCTTTCTTT.